This passage covers 4 T cell receptor beta chains from one sample sequenced in a study of T-cell reconstitution after alpha-beta-depleted transplantation in children. Unique molecular identifiers were used in preparing the TCRbeta library. MiXCR was run by TCRdb on the PCR reads, yielding one entry per CDR3 protein. Of hundreds of thousands of distinct CDR3 sequences in the sample, roughly 17% were seen once. The sequencing here drew on PBMCs from the stem cell graft donor, taken from the stem cell graft. These receptors were obtained from a human donor who donated a stem cell graft to a child with acute myeloid leukemia.

The genes are TRBV27 and TRBJ2-7; D is unclear. CDR3 length equals 16 residues. Germline CDR1 and CDR2: MNHEY and SMNVEV (reference sequence). Trimming pared 5 bases from V and 2 bases from J, leaving 19 bases between. CDR3 in DNA: TGTGCCAGCAGTCCAAACCCCGGGCCTATTACCTACGAGCAGTACTTC. It encodes CASSPNPGPITYEQYF.

The V gene is TRBV6-2 or TRBV6-3, the J gene TRBJ1-5, with D perhaps TRBD1 (5 bases). Germline assignment: CDR1 MNHEY and CDR2 SVGEGT. Deletions cut 3 bases from V and 6 bases from J, with 9 bases between. The CDR3 is 13 amino acids. The CDR3 spells CASSYGGAQPQHF. CDR3 bases: TGTGCCAGCAGTTATGGGGGAGCTCAGCCCCAGCATTTT.

J is TRBJ2-5 and V is TRBV5-1; D might be TRBD1 or TRBD2, each matching 5 bases. Germline loops: CDR1 SGHRS, CDR2 YFSETQ. This CDR3 spans 13 amino acids. V was trimmed by 3 bases and J by 6 bases, leaving 12 bases between them. The CDR3 is CASSYVLGQTQYF. CDR3 sequence (DNA): TGCGCCAGCAGCTATGTCCTGGGACAGACCCAGTACTTC.

This clonotype showed up many times. The chain is built from TRBV4-1 and TRBJ2-5; a weak D match, TRBD2 (6 bases). This CDR3 contains 14 residues. V dropped 3 bases and J dropped 2 bases, with 10 bases sitting between them. Germline CDR1 reads MGHRA; CDR2 reads YSYEKL. CDR3 DNA: TGCGCCAGCAGCCATATCGGGAGACAAGAGACCCAGTACTTC. Its translation: CASSHIGRQETQYF.